The 2 T cell receptor beta chains listed next were all sequenced from one sample in a study of circulating CD8 cells and anti-PD-1 response in melanoma. Each library started from roughly 16 ng of total RNA using the QIAseq Immune Repertoire TCR panel. TCRdb re-called the reads through MiXCR, storing one row per CDR3 protein. The sample contains around 450 distinct CDR3 sequences, approximately 11% of which appear only once. From live CD3+CD8+TCRalphabeta+ cells, four PD-1 and/or TIGIT subsets were sorted. This specimen was CD8+ T cells from PBMCs, taken at baseline or after one month of anti-PD-1 therapy (not recorded which). These TCRs come from a human donor with melanoma.

V usage is TRBV20-1 and J usage is TRBJ2-7; no clear D gene. V gave up 0 bases and J gave up 1 base, with 22 bases separating them. The germline V gene has CDR1 DFQATT and CDR2 SNEGSKA (reference sequence). The CDR3 is 18 amino acids. Here the CDR3 reads CSARDPGYSARTSYEQYF. In nucleotides, the CDR3 is TGCAGTGCTAGAGACCCAGGCTATTCCGCCCGAACTTCCTACGAGCAGTACTTC.

By frequency in the sample, this clonotype is large. The V call is TRBV19, the J call TRBJ2-3; D not certain. Germline CDR1 LNHDA, CDR2 SQIVND (reference sequence). The CDR3 is 12 residues long. V was clipped by 1 base and J by 5 bases, with 4 bases between them. CDR3 protein: CASSIGGDTQYF. CDR3 sequence (DNA): TGTGCCAGTAGTATAGGAGGAGATACGCAGTATTTT.